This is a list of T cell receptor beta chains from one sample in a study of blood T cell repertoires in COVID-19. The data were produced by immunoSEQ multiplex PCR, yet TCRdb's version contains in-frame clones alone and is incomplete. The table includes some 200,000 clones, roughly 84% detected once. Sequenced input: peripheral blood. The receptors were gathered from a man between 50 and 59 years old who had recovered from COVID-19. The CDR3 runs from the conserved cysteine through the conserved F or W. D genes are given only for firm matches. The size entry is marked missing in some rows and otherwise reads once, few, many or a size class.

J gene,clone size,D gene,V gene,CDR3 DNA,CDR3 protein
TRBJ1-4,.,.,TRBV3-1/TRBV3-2,TGTGCCAGCAGCCAATTGCGGTGGACAGAGAGGGGCCATAATGAAAAACTGTTTTTT,CASSQLRWTERGHNEKLFF
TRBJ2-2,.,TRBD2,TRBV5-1,TGCGCCAGCAGCTTGGGGGTAGCGGGAGCATCCGGGGAGCTGTTTTTT,CASSLGVAGASGELFF
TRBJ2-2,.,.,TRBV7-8,TGTGCCAGCAGCCCTCGCGGAACCGGGGAGCTGTTTTTT,CASSPRGTGELFF
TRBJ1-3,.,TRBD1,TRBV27,TGTGCCAGCAGTCCCCTGACAGGGGTAGGAAACACCATATATTTT,CASSPLTGVGNTIYF
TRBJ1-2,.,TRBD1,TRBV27,TGTGCCAGCAGTTTAAAGGGACAGCCTAACTATGGCTACACCTTC,CASSLKGQPNYGYTF
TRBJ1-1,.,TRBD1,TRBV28,TGTGCCAGCAGTCCAGGGGGCGGATGGGGCACTGAAGCTTTCTTT,CASSPGGGWGTEAFF
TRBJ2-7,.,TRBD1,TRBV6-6,TGTGCCAGCAGCTATCCCCCGGGACAGGGTCGTTACGAGCAGTACTTC,CASSYPPGQGRYEQYF
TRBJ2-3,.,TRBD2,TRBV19,TGTGCCAGTAGTCGGACTAGCGCAAGCACAGATACGCAGTATTTT,CASSRTSASTDTQYF
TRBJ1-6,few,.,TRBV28,TGTGCCAGCAGTTTAGGACTGGGGAATTCACCCCTCCACTTT,CASSLGLGNSPLHF
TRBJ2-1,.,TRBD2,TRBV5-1,TGCGCCAGCAGCTTGAATCTAGCGGGGTTAAACAATGAGCAGTTCTTC,CASSLNLAGLNNEQFF
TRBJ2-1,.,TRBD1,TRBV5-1,TGCGCCAGCAGGACAGGGGCTCACAATGAGCAGTTCTTC,CASRTGAHNEQFF
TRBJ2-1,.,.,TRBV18,TGTGCCAGCTCACCACCGGCAACAATAGGAGCCAATGAGCAGTTCTTC,CASSPPATIGANEQFF
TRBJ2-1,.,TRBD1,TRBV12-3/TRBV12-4,TGTGCCAGCCGCACCAGGGGGCTTAATGAGCAGTTCTTC,CASRTRGLNEQFF
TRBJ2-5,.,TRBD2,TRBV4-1,TGCGCCAGCAGCCAATGGGCGGGGGGGATCCAAGAGACCCAGTACTTC,CASSQWAGGIQETQYF
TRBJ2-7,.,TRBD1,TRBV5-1,TGCGCCAGCAGCTCCGGGACAGGGGCCTACGAGCAGTACTTC,CASSSGTGAYEQYF
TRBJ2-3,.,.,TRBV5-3,TGTGCCAGAAATTTTCAAGCGGTTAGCACAGATACGCAGTATTTT,CARNFQAVSTDTQYF
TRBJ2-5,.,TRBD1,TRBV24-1,TGTGCCACCAGTGATTTGGACAGGGGGCGGGAGACCCAGTACTTC,CATSDLDRGRETQYF
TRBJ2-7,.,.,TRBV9,TGTGCCAGCAGCGTAGTTCCAGGGAATGATGCGCAGTACTTC,CASSVVPGNDAQYF
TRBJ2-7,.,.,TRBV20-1,TGCAGTGCAGGACAGTACGAGCAGTACTTC,CSAGQYEQYF
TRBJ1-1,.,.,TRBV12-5,TGTGCTAGTGGTTTGGGTCAGGGGAATGTCATCTTT,CASGLGQGNVIF
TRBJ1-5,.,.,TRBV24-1,TGTGCCACCAGTGGCCAGTACAATCAGCCCCAGCATTTT,CATSGQYNQPQHF
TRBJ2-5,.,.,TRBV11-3,TGTGCCAGCAGCTTAGGGCTGACAGTCCAAGAGACCCAGTACTTC,CASSLGLTVQETQYF
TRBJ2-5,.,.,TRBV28,TGTGCCAGCAGATCCCCGACCCGCGGGGGCGGGGGAGAGACCCAGTACTTC,CASRSPTRGGGGETQYF
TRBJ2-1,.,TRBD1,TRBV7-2,TGTGCCAGCAGCGCCTATTGGGACAGTAACAATGAGCAGTTCTTC,CASSAYWDSNNEQFF
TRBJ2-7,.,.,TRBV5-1,TGCGCCAGCAGCTTAGGAGGCTACGAGCAGTACTTC,CASSLGGYEQYF
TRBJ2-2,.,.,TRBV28,TGTGCCAGCAGTTTATCTGTCGGGGAGCTGTTTTTT,CASSLSVGELFF